Shown below are 31 T cell receptor beta chains from a single sample sequenced in a study of blood T cell repertoires in COVID-19. The protocol was immunoSEQ multiplex PCR, while the TCRdb copy is restricted to in-frame clones and leaves out a portion. The table includes about 190,000 clones, around 83% detected once. Sequenced: peripheral blood. These receptor sequences come from a woman aged 40 to 49 with acute or convalescent COVID-19.

The chain carries TRBV5-6 and TRBJ1-4; 7 nucleotides line up with TRBD1. The CDR3 consists of 17 residues. V lost 1 base, J lost 0 bases, and 6 bases stayed unmatched. Germline CDR1 is SGHDT and CDR2 is YYEEEE. The CDR3 sequence is CASSLSQGTPTNEKLFF. The CDR3 nucleotides read TGTGCCAGCAGCTTGTCACAGGGGACCCCAACTAATGAAAAACTGTTTTTT.

The chain couples TRBV7-8 to TRBJ1-5; D may be TRBD1 (5 bases). This CDR3 region has 13 residues. V was cut by 5 bases and J by 7 bases, with 12 bases left in between. Germline-derived CDR1 and CDR2 are SGHVS and FQNEAQ. For the CDR3, the DNA is TGTGCCAGCAGCCGTACGAAGGGGCAGCCCCAGCATTTT. This codes for CASSRTKGQPQHF.

This clone was observed a few times. The rearrangement joins TRBV30 to TRBJ1-4, with 7 bases fitting TRBD1. Germline V gene sequence: CDR1 GTSNPN, CDR2 SVGIG (reference sequence). The CDR3 length is 17 residues. Losses at the gene ends were 2 bases for V and 0 bases for J; bases not matched to a gene: 9. CDR3 in DNA: TGTGCCTGGAGTCGGGGACAGTGGGCTGCAACTAATGAAAAACTGTTTTTT. It yields the protein CAWSRGQWAATNEKLFF.

This sequence joins TRBV27 and TRBJ2-7; 7 positions match TRBD1. Looked up from germline, CDR1 is MNHEY and CDR2 is SMNVEV (reference sequence). The CDR3 is made up of 12 amino acids. J lost 4 bases, V lost 6 bases, and 3 bases had no gene match. As DNA, the CDR3 is TGTGCCAGCAGCCACAGGGGATACGAGCAGTACTTC. Amino acids: CASSHRGYEQYF.

The chain has TRBV30 and TRBJ1-1; unclear D gene. Germline values: CDR1 GTSNPN, CDR2 SVGIG (reference sequence). The CDR3 length is 11 residues. With 4 bases removed from V and 9 bases from J, the gap between germline ends came to 12 bases. The CDR3 spells CAWIVLEKAFF. For the CDR3, the DNA is TGTGCCTGGATCGTCCTCGAGAAAGCTTTCTTT.

The sample holds a few counts of this clone. The chain joins TRBV24-1 to TRBJ1-2; 8 bases match TRBD1. This CDR3 is 14 amino acids long. V trimming: 2 bases; J trimming: 6 bases; junction bases outside the gene matches: 4. From germline, CDR1 is KGHDR and CDR2 SFDVKD. CDR3 amino acids: CATSDSDRVNGYTF. CDR3 sequence (DNA): TGTGCCACCAGTGATTCGGACAGGGTGAATGGCTACACCTTC.

J is TRBJ2-5 and V is TRBV28; D might be TRBD1 (5 bases). Germline CDR1 MDHEN, CDR2 SYDVKM. This CDR3 spans 14 amino acids. V was shortened by 2 bases and J by 2 bases, with 9 bases between the two germline ends. The CDR3 is CASSLPDTQETQYF. The DNA of the CDR3 is TGTGCCAGCAGTTTACCGGACACACAAGAGACCCAGTACTTC.

This rearrangement joins TRBV7-6 to TRBJ2-1; 7 bases agree with TRBD1. The CDR3 has 15 amino acids. Germline V gives CDR1 SGHVS, CDR2 FNYEAQ. Unmatched junction bases numbered 3, after V lost 1 base and J lost 3 bases. The CDR3 sequence: CASSLGAGGYNEQFF. Written as DNA, the CDR3 is TGTGCCAGCAGCTTAGGGGCAGGGGGCTACAATGAGCAGTTCTTC.

This chain connects TRBV15 to TRBJ2-5, with D possibly being TRBD1 (6 bases). Trimming left V 1 base short and J 8 bases short, with 17 bases between. The CDR3 spans 15 residues. From germline, CDR1 is LNHNV and CDR2 YYDKDF (reference sequence). In DNA, the CDR3 is TGTGCCACCAGCAGAGGTTTCAGGGGTCTGAGTACCCAGTACTTC. Protein product: CATSRGFRGLSTQYF.

V usage is TRBV7-2 and J usage is TRBJ2-7; D might be TRBD2 (5 bases). Germline V lookup: CDR1 SGHTA, CDR2 FQGNSA. Trimming pared 4 bases from V and 3 bases from J, leaving 13 bases between. The CDR3 is made up of 14 amino acids. The DNA of the CDR3 is TGTGCCAGCAGCTATGATAGGAGCGGCTACGAGCAGTACTTC. Protein sequence: CASSYDRSGYEQYF.

V is TRBV29-1 and J is TRBJ1-4; perhaps TRBD1 as D (5 bases). Looked up from germline, CDR1 is SQVTM and CDR2 is ANQGSEA. Trimming removed 0 bases from V and 7 bases from J, with 12 bases in between. This CDR3 has 14 amino acids. The DNA of the CDR3 is TGCAGCGTTGAAGATACAGGCTCCGGTGAAAAACTGTTTTTT. It specifies CSVEDTGSGEKLFF. Full variable domain (missing parts from reference TRBV29-1 and TRBJ1-4): SAVISQKPSRDICQRGTSLTIQCQVDSQVTMMFWYRQQPGQSLTLIATANQGSEATYESGFVIDKFPISRPNLTFSTLTVSNMSPEDSSIYLCSVEDTGSGEKLFFGSGTQLSVL.

The chain employs TRBV20-1 and TRBJ2-4; D perhaps matches TRBD1 (5 bases). The V gene lost 7 bases and the J gene lost 2 bases, with 12 bases spanning the gap. This CDR3 is 13 amino acids long. Germline CDR1 is DFQATT and CDR2 is SNEGSKA (reference sequence). This CDR3 reads CSVSKGSKNIQYF. CDR3 sequence (DNA): TGCAGTGTTAGTAAGGGGTCCAAAAACATTCAGTACTTC.

The chain recombines TRBV28 with TRBJ1-3, with a tentative D call TRBD1 (5 bases). Germline CDR1 and CDR2: MDHEN and SYDVKM. V was shortened by 3 bases and J by 0 bases, with 9 bases between the two germline ends. This CDR3 region has 15 residues. The CDR3 DNA sequence: TGTGCCAGCAGTTTCGGGGGAGTCTCTGGAAACACCATATATTTT. Amino acids: CASSFGGVSGNTIYF.

CDR3 nucleotide sequence: TGTGCCAGCAGCCAAGATCGGGGGAATTCTAATACGCAGTATTTT. Translated: CASSQDRGNSNTQYF. The chain uses TRBV4-2 and TRBJ2-3; a weak D match, TRBD2 (6 bases). The CDR3 consists of 15 residues. Trimming pared 0 bases from V and 7 bases from J, leaving 14 bases between. Germline V lookup: CDR1 LGHNA, CDR2 YNFKEQ.

This clone was seen only once. This sequence joins TRBV6-5 and TRBJ2-4; no firm D call. This CDR3 has 12 amino acids. Deletions cut 6 bases from V and 8 bases from J, with 11 bases between. In germline, CDR1 is MNHEY, CDR2 SVGAGI. DNA for the CDR3: TGTGCCAGCAGGGTCGGTAGTGACATTCAGTACTTC. Its translation is CASRVGSDIQYF.

This chain links TRBV5-5 with TRBJ1-2, with D tentatively TRBD1 (6 bases). The CDR3 extends over 14 amino acids. Per the germline V gene, CDR1 is SGHKS and CDR2 is YYEKEE (reference sequence). With 4 bases removed from V and 5 bases from J, the gap between germline ends came to 15 bases. Here the CDR3 reads CASSKIGQKYGYTF. CDR3 nucleotides: TGTGCCAGCAGCAAGATCGGACAGAAATATGGCTACACCTTC.

CDR3 loop: CASTSGRYNQPQHF. In nucleotides, the CDR3 is TGTGCCAGCACCTCCGGGAGATACAATCAGCCCCAGCATTTT. The J gene is TRBJ1-5, the V gene TRBV3-1 (or the pseudogene TRBV3-2); D unclear. The germline V gene has CDR1 LGHDT and CDR2 YNNKEL (reference sequence). CDR3 length equals 14 residues. Trimming took 7 bases from V and 3 from J, leaving 13 bases between them.

The chain is built from TRBV13 and TRBJ2-7; D is undetermined. Trimming pared 0 bases from V and 4 bases from J, leaving 10 bases between. CDR3 length: 14 amino acids. The germline CDR1 and CDR2 sequences are PRHDT and FYEKMQ (reference sequence). The CDR3 nucleotides are TGTGCCAGCAGCTTAGGGGCGATCGGGTACGAGCAGTACTTC. Translating it yields CASSLGAIGYEQYF.

The chain has TRBV6-5 and TRBJ1-2; D remains unclear. The CDR3 is made up of 14 amino acids. The V gene lost 7 bases and the J gene lost 1 base, with 13 bases spanning the gap. The germline CDR1 and CDR2 sequences are MNHEY and SVGAGI. The CDR3 loop reads CASTPLGGNYGYTF. CDR3 nucleotides: TGTGCCAGCACCCCTCTCGGCGGTAACTATGGCTACACCTTC.

The rearrangement links TRBV10-2 to TRBJ2-3, with 10 bases aligning to TRBD1. Germline lookup yields CDR1 WSHSY and CDR2 SAAADI. This CDR3 has 15 amino acids. With 3 bases clipped from V and 4 bases from J, the junction kept 4 bases outside the gene matches. The CDR3 region has the DNA TGCGCCAGCAGTGATGGGACAGGGGCAGCAGATACGCAGTATTTT. This codes for CASSDGTGAADTQYF.

The chain combines TRBV3-1 (or the pseudogene TRBV3-2) with TRBJ2-5, with 7 positions matching TRBD2. CDR3 size: 15 residues. With 0 bases clipped from V and 5 bases from J, the junction kept 6 bases outside the gene matches. Germline V CDR1 and CDR2: LGHDT, YNNKEL (reference sequence). Written as DNA, the CDR3 is TGTGCCAGCAGCCAAGATGGGGCCGGGGGGGAGACCCAGTACTTC. Protein: CASSQDGAGGETQYF.

The chain joins TRBV5-4 to TRBJ2-6, with 7 bases that match TRBD1. V was clipped by 3 bases and J by 0 bases; unmatched bases: 9. This CDR3 is built from 18 residues. CDR1 and CDR2 from the germline V gene are SGHNT and YYREEE (reference sequence). CDR3 bases: TGTGCCAGCAGCTCCTGGACAGGTTCGCTCTCTGGGGCCAACGTCCTGACTTTC. Translating it yields CASSSWTGSLSGANVLTF.

This chain links TRBV15 with TRBJ2-6, with D uncertain. The length of the CDR3 is 17 residues. V was cut by 0 bases and J by 2 bases, with 11 bases left in between. Germline CDR1 and CDR2: LNHNV and YYDKDF (reference sequence). CDR3 protein: CATSRDQVGAGANVLTF. In nucleotides, the CDR3 is TGTGCCACCAGCAGAGATCAAGTGGGCGCTGGGGCCAACGTCCTGACTTTC.

Worth noting for this clone: A read error may produce the germline difference seen at one junction end. This sequence joins TRBV9 and TRBJ2-5; 12 bases are shared with TRBD1. Germline-derived CDR1 and CDR2 are SGDLS and YYNGEE. This CDR3 has 18 amino acids. CDR3 region: CASSAGTGGPAGGETQYF. CDR3 DNA: TGTGCTAGCAGCGCAGGGACAGGGGGCCCGGCAGGAGGAGAGACCCAGTACTTC.

This clone was recorded only once. V and J are TRBV6-5 and TRBJ2-5, with D perhaps matching TRBD1 (6 bases). Germline loops: CDR1 MNHEY, CDR2 SVGAGI. This CDR3 region has 14 residues. V shed 6 bases and J shed 1 base, with 12 bases lying between them. As DNA, the CDR3 is TGTGCCAGCAGAGGGGGACCGTCCCAAGAGACCCAGTACTTC. Translating it yields CASRGGPSQETQYF.

This rearrangement joins TRBV30 to TRBJ1-3; D might be TRBD1 (5 bases). The CDR3 spans 12 residues. The V end was cut by 5 bases, the J end by 4 bases, with 9 bases between. Germline CDR1 and CDR2: GTSNPN and SVGIG (reference sequence). The CDR3 region has the DNA TGTGCCTGGTCCCGGACAGGAAACACCATATATTTT. It yields the protein CAWSRTGNTIYF.

V usage is TRBV30 and J usage is TRBJ1-4, with D tentatively TRBD1 (5 bases). Germline V gene sequence: CDR1 GTSNPN, CDR2 SVGIG (reference sequence). Trimming cost V 4 bases and J 10 bases, with 19 bases left between them. CDR3 length: 14 residues. The CDR3 is CAWTTGGVSGKLFF. The DNA for the CDR3 is TGTGCCTGGACTACTGGGGGGGTTTCGGGAAAACTGTTTTTT. The complete variable domain, with remaining parts taken from reference TRBV30 and TRBJ1-4, reads SQTIHQWPATLVQPVGSPLSLECTVEGTSNPNLYWYRQAAGRGLQLLFYSVGIGQISSEVPQNLSASRPQDRQFILSSKKLLLSDSGFYLCAWTTGGVSGKLFFGSGTQLSVL.

The chain recombines TRBV12-5 with TRBJ1-2; D unresolved. The germline CDR1 and CDR2 sequences are LGHNT and FRNRAP. This CDR3 is built from 14 residues. V lost 8 bases and J lost 6, with 19 bases in between. Here the CDR3 DNA reads TGTGCTAGTTCTCCCGGGGAGGTGGCTGATGGCTACACCTTC. Amino acid sequence: CASSPGEVADGYTF.

The chain couples TRBV28 to TRBJ1-5, with D possibly being TRBD1 (5 bases). The CDR3 is made up of 15 amino acids. The germline V gene encodes CDR1 MDHEN and CDR2 SYDVKM. V was pared by 7 bases and J by 8 bases, with 21 bases between. The CDR3 is CASIGSQGHRKPQHF. The DNA of the CDR3 is TGTGCCAGCATCGGCAGCCAGGGCCATCGGAAGCCCCAGCATTTT.

In this sample, this clone turned up a few times. The genes are TRBV9 and TRBJ2-7; D is possibly TRBD1 (5 bases). Germline V lookup: CDR1 SGDLS, CDR2 YYNGEE. The V end was cut by 3 bases, the J end by 5 bases, with 9 bases between. The CDR3 totals 12 residues. The CDR3 is CASSAWGDEQYF. The CDR3, as DNA: TGTGCCAGCAGCGCCTGGGGCGACGAGCAGTACTTC.

V and J are TRBV19 and TRBJ2-5; possible D gene TRBD1, 7 bases. V gave up 3 bases and J gave up 2 bases, with 28 bases separating them. The germline gives CDR1 LNHDA, CDR2 SQIVND (reference sequence). The CDR3 spans 20 residues. The CDR3 sequence: CASSIGTHRGPAVLQETQYF. CDR3 sequence (DNA): TGTGCCAGTAGTATCGGGACTCACAGGGGCCCAGCCGTTTTACAAGAGACCCAGTACTTC. Supplemented by reference TRBV19 and TRBJ2-5, the full variable domain reads DGGITQSPKYLFRKEGQNVTLSCEQNLNHDAMYWYRQDPGQGLRLIYYSQIVNDFQKGDIAEGYSVSREKKESFPLTVTSAQKNPTAFYLCASSIGTHRGPAVLQETQYFGPGTRLLVL.